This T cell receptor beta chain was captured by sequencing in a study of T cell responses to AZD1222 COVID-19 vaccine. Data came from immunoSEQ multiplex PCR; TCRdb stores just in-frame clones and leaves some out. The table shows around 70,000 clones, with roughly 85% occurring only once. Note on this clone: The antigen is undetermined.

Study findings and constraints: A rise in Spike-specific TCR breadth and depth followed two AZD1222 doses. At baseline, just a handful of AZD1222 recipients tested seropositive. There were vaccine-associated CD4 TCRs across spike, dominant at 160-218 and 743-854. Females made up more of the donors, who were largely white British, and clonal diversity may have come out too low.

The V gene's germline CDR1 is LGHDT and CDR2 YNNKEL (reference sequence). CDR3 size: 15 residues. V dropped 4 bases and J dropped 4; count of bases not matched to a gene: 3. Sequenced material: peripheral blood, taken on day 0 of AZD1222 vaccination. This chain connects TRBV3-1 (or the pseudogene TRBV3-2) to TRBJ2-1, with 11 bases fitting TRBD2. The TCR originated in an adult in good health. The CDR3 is CASSPPSGGYNEQFF. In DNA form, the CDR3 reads TGTGCCAGCAGCCCCCCTAGCGGGGGGTACAATGAGCAGTTCTTC.